The clone carrying this T cell receptor beta chain was seen only once. Positively selected for CCR7, the CD45RO-negative cells used as naive CD8 cells excluded terminally differentiated effector memory CD45RA+ cells. Assay: immunoSEQ multiplex PCR; the TCRdb copy retains only in-frame clones and omits some. In the table there are about 2.1 million clones, about 92% of which are singletons. This entry belongs to a study of shared clonotypes between healthy human individuals. The CDR3 spans 15 residues. The germline V gene encodes CDR1 SGHNT and CDR2 YENEEA. With 1 base clipped from V and 2 bases from J, the junction kept 0 bases outside the gene matches.

The receptor was derived from a man aged 18 to 29 in good health. Some clones in this sample may be carry-over from other donors' samples. The chain combines TRBV11-3 with TRBJ1-5; 9 positions agree with TRBD1. Sequenced sample: naive CD8+ T cells from PBMCs. In nucleotides, the CDR3 is TGTGCCAGCAGCTTAGGGACAGGGGGCAATCAGCCCCAGCATTTT. It codes for CASSLGTGGNQPQHF.